The present entry profiles one T cell receptor beta chain with its context. The antigen is not known. Germline CDR1 LNHDA, CDR2 SQIVND (reference sequence). The CDR3 is 15 amino acids. The V segment lost 4 bases and the J segment 2 bases; nucleotides outside the gene matches: 7. This sample was included in a study of OX40 agonist ivuxolimab in advanced cancers. General study points: People who partly responded at 0.1-3.0 mg/kg had some of the least clonal expansion seen.

Patients were excluded for autoimmune disease history or systemic immunosuppression. Sequenced by immunoSEQ multiplex PCR; TCRdb stores in-frame clones only, minus some. The repertoire holds over 60,000 clones, 88% seen once, with around 0.86% in the top ten. The sequence was obtained from an adult with an advanced solid tumor such as melanoma, head and neck, liver or kidney cancer. The chain employs TRBV19 and TRBJ2-7; 8 bases line up with TRBD1. The source material was CD4+ or CD8+ T cells sorted from blood, sampled in a trial of the OX40 agonist ivuxolimab. In nucleotides, the CDR3 is TGTGCCAGTAGTAGAACCGGGACAGGAGCCTACGAGCAGTACTTC. Translation: CASSRTGTGAYEQYF. The complete variable domain, with remaining parts taken from reference TRBV19 and TRBJ2-7, reads DGGITQSPKYLFRKEGQNVTLSCEQNLNHDAMYWYRQDPGQGLRLIYYSQIVNDFQKGDIAEGYSVSREKKESFPLTVTSAQKNPTAFYLCASSRTGTGAYEQYFGPGTRLTVT.